This TCR beta chain was sequenced during a study of blood T cell repertoires in COVID-19. For the study at large: Samples came from the United States, Italy and Spain, spanning acute and convalescent COVID-19. T cells, B-cell-depleted T cells, or PBMCs supplied cDNA or gDNA.

Source study methods: Reference gene primers were amplified, and this amplification served to estimate nucleated cell counts. TCRdb's table, derived via immunoSEQ multiplex PCR, lists solely in-frame clones and lacks some. V and J calls and clone size follow that table, whereas D and trimming were derived from the DNA. The top ten hold about 9.3% of the sample, which has approximately 250,000 clones, over 75% seen once. This clone was counted once. Participants spanned ages about 18 to 100 years and resided in about two dozen US areas. Sequenced input: PBMCs or T cells enriched from blood (not recorded which). This TCR came from a woman aged 45-59 years with acute COVID-19.

CDR3 in DNA: TGTGCCTGGAGTACAGGGGTTCGCGGCTACACCTTC. This encodes CAWSTGVRGYTF. V usage is TRBV30 and J usage is TRBJ1-2; TRBD1 agrees at 7 bases. With 2 bases clipped from V and 8 bases from J, the junction kept 5 bases outside the gene matches. CDR1 is GTSNPN and CDR2 is SVGIG in the germline V gene (reference sequence). This CDR3 spans 12 amino acids.